Shown below are 30 T cell receptor beta chains from a single sample sequenced in a study of blood T cells in healthy people across ages (dated by TCRdb to the mid-2010s). The library was obtained by 5' RACE. Sequencing was carried out with an Illumina HiSeq 2500. The second PCR ran for roughly 7 to 11 cycles and used a J-beta primer mix along with a sample-barcoded 5' primer. Clones were called with MiXCR by TCRdb after fastp trimmed the public reads at Q25, and only in-frame beta chains were retained. All rows with the same CDR3 protein become a single entry with the most common DNA and genes. The table for this sample lists about 1,400,000 distinct CDR3 sequences; 42% of them were counted only once. The top ten constitute approximately 7.9% of the sample. Sequencing input: blood. The source is a woman aged 18-29 years in good health.

V and J are TRBV28 and TRBJ2-1; 9 nucleotides agree with TRBD2. The CDR3 has 16 amino acids. Germline CDR1 is MDHEN and CDR2 is SYDVKM. Germline trimming cut 7 bases from V and 0 bases from J; bases unmatched to any gene: 7. The CDR3, as DNA: TGTGCCAGCACTGTGAGCGGGGGGCCCTCCTACAATGAGCAGTTCTTC. Translated, it gives CASTVSGGPSYNEQFF.

This clonotype has just a few counts. V gene TRBV7-2 combines with J gene TRBJ1-2; perhaps TRBD1 as D (6 bases). CDR1 and CDR2 from the germline V gene are SGHTA and FQGNSA. There are 13 residues in the CDR3. Trimming cost V 5 bases and J 8 bases, with 15 bases left between them. DNA of the CDR3: TGTGCCAGCAGCGTGTACAGGGACGACGGCTACACCTTC. This gives the protein CASSVYRDDGYTF.

The chain has TRBV28 and TRBJ2-7; 8 positions agree with TRBD1. The CDR3 has 15 amino acids. J gave up 1 base and V 2 bases, and 4 bases lay outside the gene matches. Germline V gene sequence: CDR1 MDHEN, CDR2 SYDVKM. The CDR3 protein is CASSLTTGVSYEQYF. CDR3 DNA sequence: TGTGCCAGCAGTTTAACGACAGGGGTTTCCTACGAGCAGTACTTC.

The chain has TRBV18 and TRBJ2-6; tentatively, D is TRBD1 (5 bases). CDR1 is KGHSH and CDR2 is LQKENI in the germline V gene. Trimming left V 3 bases short and J 0 bases short, with 15 bases between. CDR3 length: 18 residues. The CDR3 spells CASSPLTALNSGANVLTF. The CDR3 DNA sequence: TGTGCCAGCTCACCCCTGACAGCCCTGAACTCTGGGGCCAACGTCCTGACTTTC.

This clonotype was counted a few times. The chain recombines TRBV9 with TRBJ1-2; D is possibly TRBD1 (5 bases). This CDR3 has 15 amino acids. Germline V gene sequence: CDR1 SGDLS, CDR2 YYNGEE. V dropped 0 bases and J dropped 6 bases, with 15 bases sitting between them. CDR3 loop: CASSVAAGRADGYTF. The DNA for the CDR3 is TGTGCCAGCAGCGTAGCGGCAGGGAGGGCAGATGGCTACACCTTC.

The chain recombines TRBV7-3 with TRBJ2-1; the D call may be TRBD1 or TRBD2 (6 bases each). TRBJ2-7 explains the end of the DNA better; the J call may be wrong. Per the germline V gene, CDR1 is SGHTA and CDR2 is FQGTGA. CDR3 length: 15 amino acids. In DNA form, the CDR3 reads TGTGCCAGCAGCCCAGGGGTAGCGGCCTACAATGAGCAGTACTTC. Translating gives CASSPGVAAYNEQYF.

This sequence joins TRBV7-3 and TRBJ2-3; D is unclear. The CDR3 is 16 residues long. Germline V gives CDR1 SGHTA, CDR2 FQGTGA. V was trimmed by 5 bases and J by 2 bases, leaving 17 bases between them. DNA for the CDR3: TGTGCCAGCAGCCCCATTGAGCCCCGGTTCACAGATACGCAGTATTTT. Translating it yields CASSPIEPRFTDTQYF. The full variable domain, its missing parts supplied by reference TRBV7-3 and TRBJ2-3, is GAGVSQTPSNKVTEKGKYVELRCDPISGHTALYWYRQSLGQGPEFLIYFQGTGAADDSGLPNDRFFAVRPEGSVSTLKIQRTERGDSAVYLCASSPIEPRFTDTQYFGPGTRLTVL.

V usage is TRBV7-3 and J usage is TRBJ2-3, with 11 bases lining up with TRBD2. The CDR3 loop spans 16 amino acids. With V trimmed by 5 bases and J by 4 bases, 8 bases remained unmatched. Germline V CDR1 and CDR2: SGHTA, FQGTGA. The CDR3 sequence is CASSPETSGVADTQYF. In DNA form, the CDR3 reads TGTGCCAGCAGCCCCGAGACTAGCGGGGTGGCAGATACGCAGTATTTT. Full variable domain (missing parts from reference TRBV7-3 and TRBJ2-3): GAGVSQTPSNKVTEKGKYVELRCDPISGHTALYWYRQSLGQGPEFLIYFQGTGAADDSGLPNDRFFAVRPEGSVSTLKIQRTERGDSAVYLCASSPETSGVADTQYFGPGTRLTVL.

This rearrangement joins TRBV7-9 to TRBJ2-1, with 13 bases fitting TRBD2. In germline, CDR1 is SEHNR, CDR2 FQNEAQ (reference sequence). The CDR3 sequence is 16 residues long. V trimming: 5 bases; J trimming: 9 bases; junction bases outside the gene matches: 10. Here the CDR3 DNA reads TGTGCCAGCAGCCCGCGGGTGGGACTAGCGGGATTTGAGCAGTTCTTC. Amino acid sequence: CASSPRVGLAGFEQFF.

This clonotype was counted only a few times. The chain couples TRBV27 to TRBJ2-1, with TRBD1 matching 8 bases. CDR3 length: 15 amino acids. V lost 2 bases to trimming and J lost 10 bases; unmatched junction nucleotides: 10. From germline, CDR1 is MNHEY and CDR2 SMNVEV (reference sequence). The CDR3 DNA reads as TGTGCCAGCAGTTTAATTACAGACAGGGGTTCCGAGCAGTTCTTC. Amino acids: CASSLITDRGSEQFF.

In its sample, this clonotype was seen a few times. The chain uses TRBV5-1 and TRBJ1-2; the D is unclear. V lost 0 bases, J lost 10 bases, and 10 bases lay in between. Germline loops: CDR1 SGHRS, CDR2 YFSETQ. The CDR3 is made up of 12 amino acids. CDR3 in DNA: TGCGCCAGCAGCTTGGATGTGAATCCCTACACCTTC. This gives the protein CASSLDVNPYTF.

This clonotype has only one observation. The rearrangement joins TRBV2 to TRBJ1-5, with D possibly TRBD1 on 5 matching bases. Trimming removed 3 bases at V and 0 bases at J, with 15 bases between. The germline CDR1 and CDR2 sequences are SNHLY and FYNNEI. There are 17 residues in the CDR3. CDR3 sequence reads: CASSDLVDIYSNQPQHF. In nucleotides, the CDR3 is TGTGCCAGCAGTGACCTAGTGGACATCTATAGCAATCAGCCCCAGCATTTT.

This rearrangement joins TRBV20-1 to TRBJ1-2, with a possible D match to TRBD1 (6 bases). Trimming took off 7 bases at V and 1 base at J, with 13 bases between the two ends. The CDR3 extends over 13 amino acids. Germline V lookup: CDR1 DFQATT, CDR2 SNEGSKA (reference sequence). The CDR3 is CSGTGLGNYGYTF. The CDR3 DNA is TGCAGTGGAACAGGGTTGGGTAACTATGGCTACACCTTC.

There are many counts of this clonotype. The chain employs TRBV10-3 and TRBJ2-3, with 13 nucleotides matching TRBD2. V lost 6 bases and J lost 4; bases outside the gene matches: 4. Per germline, CDR1 ENHRY and CDR2 SYGVKD. This CDR3 comprises 15 residues. The CDR3 sequence: CAIRGTSGNPDTQYF. CDR3 nucleotides: TGTGCCATCAGAGGGACTAGCGGGAACCCAGATACGCAGTATTTT.

This clonotype was seen more than once but under ten times. V and J are TRBV6-2 or TRBV6-3 and TRBJ2-2; D ambiguous. V shed 7 bases and J shed 7 bases, with 13 bases lying between them. Germline V gives CDR1 MNHEY, CDR2 SVGEGT. The CDR3 is 13 amino acids. The CDR3 coding sequence is TGTGCCAGCACACCCAACTACGGCGGGGAGCTGTTTTTT. It specifies CASTPNYGGELFF.

This clonotype was detected a few times. The chain couples TRBV10-3 to TRBJ2-6, with D perhaps matching TRBD1 (6 bases). CDR1 and CDR2 (germline): ENHRY, SYGVKD. The CDR3 totals 15 residues. Trimming pared 5 bases from V and 4 bases from J, leaving 12 bases between. The DNA for the CDR3 is TGTGCCATCAGTTTACAGGGATCAGGGGCCAACGTCCTGACTTTC. Its translation: CAISLQGSGANVLTF.

The V and J genes are TRBV20-1 and TRBJ2-3, with D hard to call. With 1 base removed from V and 9 bases from J, the gap between germline ends came to 11 bases. The length of the CDR3 is 12 residues. Germline values: CDR1 DFQATT, CDR2 SNEGSKA (reference sequence). In nucleotides, the CDR3 is TGCAGTGCTAGAGCGACTCCTCCCACGCAGTATTTT. As protein: CSARATPPTQYF.

Here the CDR3 DNA reads TGCAGTGCTAGAGCGAGACTAGCGGGAGATCTAGAGACCCAGTACTTC. Protein product: CSARARLAGDLETQYF. The J gene is TRBJ2-5, the V gene TRBV20-1; 12 bases agree with TRBD2. The CDR3 runs to 16 residues. The V and J ends lost 1 base and 4 bases, in that order; junction bases with no gene match: 7. Germline CDR1 and CDR2: DFQATT and SNEGSKA (reference sequence).

This clonotype turned up a few times. The chain is built from TRBV9 and TRBJ2-1; the D call may be TRBD1 or TRBD2 (5 bases each). The germline V gene encodes CDR1 SGDLS and CDR2 YYNGEE. Trimming stripped 5 bases from V and 6 bases from J, with 18 bases between. The CDR3 totals 15 residues. The CDR3 is CASSSSGLALNEQFF. The DNA of the CDR3 is TGTGCCAGCAGTAGTTCGGGGCTAGCCCTCAATGAGCAGTTCTTC.

This clonotype was picked up a small number of times. The chain carries TRBV5-6 and TRBJ1-2, with D uncertain. This CDR3 has 15 residues. The germline gives CDR1 SGHDT, CDR2 YYEEEE. Trimming cost V 4 bases and J 8 bases, with 21 bases left between them. The CDR3 nucleotides read TGTGCCAGCAGCGGGGTGTCTACGTGGATGTGGGGCTACACCTTC. Amino acids: CASSGVSTWMWGYTF.

This clonotype turned up a few times. The chain has TRBV12-3 or TRBV12-4 and TRBJ2-7; 11 bases map to TRBD1. This CDR3 has 14 amino acids. The ends lost 5 bases at V and 4 bases at J; junction bases unmatched: 4. The CDR3 DNA follows: TGTGCCAGCAGTAGGACAGGGGGCGATTACGAGCAGTACTTC. This translates into CASSRTGGDYEQYF.

This chain links TRBV28 with TRBJ2-2; no definite D call. Trimming took 5 bases from V and 6 from J, leaving 10 bases between them. This CDR3 comprises 13 residues. The germline CDR1 and CDR2 sequences are MDHEN and SYDVKM. Here the CDR3 DNA reads TGTGCCAGCAGTAAATACGAGGCCGGGGAGCTGTTTTTT. This gives the protein CASSKYEAGELFF. Filled out from reference TRBV28 and TRBJ2-2, the complete variable domain reads DVKVTQSSRYLVKRTGEKVFLECVQDMDHENMFWYRQDPGLGLRLIYFSYDVKMKEKGDIPEGYSVSREKKERFSLILESASTNQTSMYLCASSKYEAGELFFGEGSRLTVL.

This clonotype showed up just a few times. This rearrangement joins TRBV6-1 to TRBJ2-7; 8 nucleotides match TRBD2. The V gene end was trimmed by 2 bases and the J gene end by 0 bases; junction bases not matched to a gene: 3. The CDR3 runs to 15 residues. Germline lookup yields CDR1 MNHNS and CDR2 SASEGT. CDR3 amino acids: CASSEPGTSSYEQYF. The CDR3 nucleotides read TGTGCCAGCAGTGAACCCGGGACTAGCTCCTACGAGCAGTACTTC.

The chain is built from TRBV20-1 and TRBJ1-2; D is undetermined. The V gene's germline CDR1 is DFQATT and CDR2 SNEGSKA (reference sequence). The CDR3 spans 11 residues. V was cut by 1 base and J by 8 bases, with 8 bases left in between. CDR3 region: CSARAVGGYTF. The CDR3 coding sequence is TGCAGTGCTAGAGCTGTGGGGGGCTACACCTTC.

Only a few counts were recorded for this clonotype. The chain uses TRBV28 and TRBJ2-7, with TRBD1 matching over 9 bases. This CDR3 has 16 amino acids. Germline CDR1 reads MDHEN; CDR2 reads SYDVKM. The junction had 13 bases not matched to a gene; V was cut back by 7 bases and J by 3 bases. The chain's CDR3 is CASTDSPGQGGYEQYF. The CDR3 DNA reads as TGTGCCAGCACTGACAGTCCGGGACAGGGAGGCTACGAGCAGTACTTC.

The chain couples TRBV2 to TRBJ2-3; 11 nucleotides align to TRBD2. CDR3 size: 16 residues. V lost 6 bases and J lost 2; bases outside the gene matches: 7. Germline loops: CDR1 SNHLY, CDR2 FYNNEI. The DNA for the CDR3 is TGTGCCAGCAGGGAGGGGACTAGCGGCACCACAGATACGCAGTATTTT. Residues: CASREGTSGTTDTQYF.

In its sample, this clonotype was seen many times. This chain links TRBV20-1 with TRBJ2-7; D is perhaps TRBD1 (5 bases). Trimming stripped 5 bases from V and 3 bases from J, with 8 bases between. CDR1 and CDR2 from the germline V gene are DFQATT and SNEGSKA (reference sequence). The CDR3 is made up of 11 amino acids. The CDR3 loop reads CSAGDSYEQYF. CDR3 sequence (DNA): TGCAGTGCTGGTGACAGCTACGAGCAGTACTTC.

About this clonotype itself: One end of the junction is discordant with germline, which a read error may explain. CDR3: CNARTPLGEQYF. DNA for the CDR3: TGCAATGCTAGGACACCTCTGGGAGAGCAGTACTTC. The chain recombines TRBV20-1 with TRBJ2-1, with D possibly TRBD1 on 5 matching bases. The end of the DNA aligns better with TRBJ2-7, so the J call may be wrong. Germline V gene sequence: CDR1 DFQATT, CDR2 SNEGSKA (reference sequence). There are 12 residues in the CDR3.

About this clonotype: A read error may be the cause here, since a much bigger clone is one base away. This chain joins TRBV6-5 and TRBJ2-4; D is perhaps TRBD1 (5 bases). The last part of the DNA fits TRBJ2-7 better; the J call may be wrong. The CDR3 totals 15 residues. CDR1 and CDR2 (germline): MNHEY, SVGAGI. CDR3 sequence reads: CASSYRKTQGDEQYF. The CDR3 coding sequence is TGTGCCAGCAGTTACCGGAAGACCCAAGGGGACGAGCAGTACTTC.

This CDR3 reads CASSQSSGGAPLQETQYF. CDR3 sequence (DNA): TGCGCCAGCAGCCAATCTAGCGGGGGGGCCCCCCTCCAAGAGACCCAGTACTTC. The gene calls are TRBV4-1 and TRBJ2-5; TRBD2 matches at 12 bases. After removal of 2 bases from V and 1 base from J, the junction contained 8 bases not matched to a gene. The germline V gene encodes CDR1 MGHRA and CDR2 YSYEKL. The CDR3 is made up of 18 amino acids.